A single TCR beta chain is shown here with its context. The sample originates from a study of T cells after somatic rescue of genetic block. Profiling relied on immunoSEQ multiplex PCR, and the TCRdb table lists in-frame clones only, not all of them. In the table there are 45,000 to 55,000 clones, roughly 96% of which are singletons. The V end lost 0 bases, the J end lost 5 bases, and 11 bases lay between the germline ends. This CDR3 contains 15 residues. Per the germline V gene, CDR1 is MNHEY and CDR2 is SVGAGI. The material sequenced was peripheral blood mononuclear cells (PBMCs). The clonotype comes from a child younger than two. The chain employs TRBV6-5 and TRBJ2-4, with a weak D call TRBD1 (5 bases). For the CDR3, the DNA is TGTGCCAGCAGTTACTCTTACAGGAGAGAAAACATTCAGTACTTC. This gives the protein CASSYSYRRENIQYF.